Sequencing of this T cell receptor (beta chain) was carried out in a study of blood T cells in healthy people across ages (dated by TCRdb to about 2015). For context, the study as a whole: In model experiments, template switching captured about one uniquely barcoded TCR beta cDNA molecule for every two T cells. The study measured age-related changes in TCR beta repertoire diversity using deep sequencing normalized with unique cDNA molecular identifiers. The donors were split into four age groups: young (average 16 years), middle-aged (more than 35), aged (about 56) and long-lived (under 85). Using the same blood draw, the study looked at two additional independent replicas of 1 million unique cDNA reads for two donors, one aged 18 to 30 and the other aged 80 or older.

With regard to this clonotype: The target of this receptor is not known. Base qualities are not provided; no much larger clone lies one nucleotide away.

General study outcomes and caveats: A strong correlation was found between observed TCR beta diversity and the percentage of naive T cells measured by flow cytometry. Estimates of total diversity based on one million sequenced T cells were regarded as lower bounds and as underestimates. The CMV infection status of donors was not known, potentially confounding age-related changes in expanded clonotypes. As age increased, observed TCR beta diversity per million T cells dropped in a roughly linear way, and a significant reduction was already evident by age 40. Since profiling was done on bulk unsorted PBMCs, naive and antigen-experienced compartments could not be conclusively compared. The long-lived group showed more naive CD4+ T cells, fewer expanded clones and increased TCR diversity than the aged group, suggesting age selection.

The CDR3 runs 18 residues from the cysteine to the phenylalanine. The only DNA kept is the CDR3, 54 bases in frame from the first base. Libraries came from 5' RACE. TCRdb records Illumina HiSeq 2500 as the sequencer. The second PCR ran for roughly 7 to 11 cycles and used a J-beta primer mix along with a sample-barcoded 5' primer. A template-switch 5' adaptor carrying 12 random nucleotides introduced a unique molecular identifier onto each TCR beta cDNA molecule. Each sample yielded at least 2.5 million CDR3-containing paired-end reads. First-strand cDNA synthesis was performed from all RNA using the Mint cDNA synthesis kit, with priming by a TRBC-specific oligonucleotide. Following uracil-DNA glycosylase treatment, a first 18-cycle PCR with universal primers M1SS and BC2_uni_R was performed on all cDNA. The authors' analysis ran thus. Normalization of each sample was performed by random selection of 1 million high-quality reads, each carrying a distinct molecular identifier. Reads sharing molecular identifiers were discarded rather than binned into consensus sequences. MiTCR, with a Q25 quality threshold and the strictest error-elimination algorithm, was used for CDR3 identification, clonotype clustering and error correction. A nonparametric unseen species model using Euler transformation provided a lower-bound estimate of total TCR beta diversity. TCRdb redid the processing of the public reads, applying fastp at Q25 and MiXCR, and retained in-frame beta chains. When rows share a CDR3 protein, they turn into one entry using the most common DNA and genes. These V and J calls originate from TCRdb's pipeline instead of the authors' own analysis. Within this sample are more than 900,000 distinct CDR3 sequences, with under 35% of them counted one time only. The ten biggest clones cover roughly 10% of the sample.

The donors were roughly 40 Caucasian individuals from Russia, aged roughly 6 to 90 years, who were systemically healthy. Around 9.7 milliliters of peripheral blood were collected from each donor into EDTA-treated Vacutainer tubes. Ficoll-Paque density-gradient centrifugation was used to isolate PBMCs, with at least 6 million obtained per sample. Total RNA was extracted from PBMCs with Trizol reagent, with at least 5 micrograms obtained per sample. The percentages of naive CD45RAhigh/CD27high T cells were determined by flow cytometry on a PBMC aliquot from every donor. The sample was also reused in another study, on T cells of mothers and their children. Looking at the second paper: The donors were nine systemically healthy Caucasian individuals, made up of three mothers and their six children. cDNA synthesis used all of the extracted RNA, with around 1.6 ug of RNA in each 15 ul reaction. In the second PCR, sample barcodes and 2-4 random nucleotides were introduced via the M1S primer. Each mother yielded over 9.5 million TCR beta CDR3 reads and each child 3 million to 3.5 million reads. TCR recombination output is similarly shaped by thymic selection in related and unrelated pairs, with a minor effect exerted by inherited differences. Related mother-child pairs always showed normalized repertoire overlap that was slightly higher than in unrelated mother-child pairs, though the difference was never significant. No persistent microchimeric T cell clones were detected, at a sensitivity of approximately 110 clones per million clonotypes. The study used deep NGS to compare TCR beta repertoires of mothers and children, seeking features distinguishing related mother-child pairs from unrelated individuals. On average, the children were 11 +/- 4 years old, while the mothers were approximately 40 +/- 4 years old. After adapter ligation was performed with NEBNext reagents, the libraries were sequenced on an Illumina HiSeq 2000 with 100+100 nt paired-end reads. To prevent cross-contamination, the mother and child libraries were prepared a month apart and were sequenced in separate runs. For each donor, between about 450,000 and 2,300,000 distinct TCR beta clonotypes were identified. Naive TCR beta clonotypes were estimated from low-frequency clonotypes matched to each donor's FACS-determined naive share, without sorting.

The sequencing input was blood. The V and J genes are TRBV21-1 and TRBJ2-2; TRBD2, the table's D call, lacks a check against the DNA. TRBV21-1 is assigned pseudogene status. The clonotype comes from a woman between 40 and 55 years old in good health. The DNA sequence is as follows: TGTGCCAGCAGCAAGGTCCTGCATGAGGGCTTGAGGGCCGGGGAGCTGTTTTTT. Its translation reads: CASSKVLHEGLRAGELFF.